This T cell receptor beta chain derives from a study of blood T cell repertoires in COVID-19. Study context: The origin of the acute and convalescent COVID-19 samples was the United States, Italy and Spain. From T cells, B-cell-depleted T cells, or PBMCs came the material, which was cDNA or gDNA.

The CDR3 runs to 14 residues. Germline-derived CDR1 and CDR2 are LGHDT and YNNKEL (reference sequence). With V trimmed by 4 bases and J by 8 bases, 8 bases remained unmatched. In the authors' methods: Nucleated cell number was recorded as an estimate derived from reference gene primer amplification. Libraries were prepared by immunoSEQ multiplex PCR; TCRdb keeps only in-frame clonotypes and omits some of them. V and J calls and clone size are given by that table; D and trimming were obtained from the DNA. The sample lists about 140,000 clones, around 87% occurring once. The source material was peripheral blood. The chain recombines TRBV3-1 (or the pseudogene TRBV3-2) with TRBJ1-2; 9 nucleotides align to TRBD1. The receptor was isolated from a human donor in a cohort sampled during active COVID-19. The CDR3 is CASSPPGQGRGYTF. The CDR3 region has the DNA TGTGCCAGCAGCCCCCCGGGACAGGGTCGGGGCTACACCTTC.